This T cell receptor (beta chain) emerged from a study of identical twins' blood T cells. The germline V gene has CDR1 SQVTM and CDR2 ANQGSEA. With 4 bases clipped from V and 8 bases from J, the junction kept 5 bases outside the gene matches. This CDR3 has 13 residues. Many counts were recorded for this clonotype. Using its own MiXCR run on the 5' RACE reads, TCRdb lists one record per CDR3 protein. The data contain a few hundred thousand distinct CDR3 sequences, about 28% of them singletons. The sample consisted of PBMCs. This TCR was sampled from a woman between 18 and 50 years old in good health. This chain connects TRBV29-1 to TRBJ1-6, with 7 bases matching TRBD1. As DNA, the CDR3 is TGCAGCGTTGGGGACAGCCAGTATTCACCCCTCCACTTT. Protein product: CSVGDSQYSPLHF. Full variable domain (rest looked up from reference TRBV29-1 and TRBJ1-6): SAVISQKPSRDICQRGTSLTIQCQVDSQVTMMFWYRQQPGQSLTLIATANQGSEATYESGFVIDKFPISRPNLTFSTLTVSNMSPEDSSIYLCSVGDSQYSPLHFGNGTRLTVT.